This passage covers 14 T cell receptor beta chains from one sample sequenced in a study of T cells in Graves' hyperthyroidism and ophthalmopathy. The CDR3 regions of TCR beta were amplified from RNA transcripts. During a first-round RT-PCR of the TCR CDR3, the HTBI primer set was used. Each CDR3 protein gets one entry after TCRdb re-called the multiplex PCR reads with MiXCR. The sample includes 200,000 to 250,000 distinct CDR3 sequences, roughly 15% of them seen just once. The sequencing input was blood. These receptors were taken from a young woman with Graves' ophthalmopathy.

The chain couples TRBV6-4 to TRBJ2-2; 10 positions agree with TRBD2. The V gene end was trimmed by 4 bases and the J gene end by 0 bases; junction bases not matched to a gene: 5. Germline V gene sequence: CDR1 MRHNA, CDR2 SNTAGT. The CDR3 contains 17 residues. The CDR3 DNA reads TGTGCCAGCAGTGTGGGACTAGCGCATGCGAACACCGGGGAGCTGTTTTTT. Translating gives CASSVGLAHANTGELFF.

This clonotype came up many times. The rearrangement links TRBV11-2 to TRBJ1-2; no firm D call. Per germline, CDR1 SGHAT and CDR2 FQNNGV. Deletions cut 4 bases from V and 0 bases from J, with 9 bases between. This CDR3 has 14 residues. The CDR3 sequence is CASSSLTANYGYTF. The CDR3 DNA reads as TGTGCCAGCAGCTCGCTCACAGCTAACTATGGCTACACCTTC.

This clonotype was seen ten or more times. J is TRBJ1-6 and V is TRBV20-1; 10 bases map to TRBD1. The V gene end was trimmed by 3 bases and the J gene end by 9 bases; junction bases not matched to a gene: 8. Germline V gives CDR1 DFQATT, CDR2 SNEGSKA (reference sequence). This CDR3 is 15 amino acids long. The CDR3 sequence is CSARDLGTGVSPLHF. CDR3 DNA: TGCAGTGCTAGGGATCTCGGGACAGGGGTTTCACCCCTCCACTTT.

This clonotype was seen repeatedly, ten times or more. The V and J genes are TRBV20-1 and TRBJ1-5; maybe TRBD1 (5 bases). The V end lost 6 bases, the J end lost 3 bases, and 18 bases lay between the germline ends. The CDR3 spans 15 residues. Per the germline V gene, CDR1 is DFQATT and CDR2 is SNEGSKA (reference sequence). CDR3 sequence reads: CSAAGRAGTNQPQHF. The CDR3 DNA reads as TGCAGTGCCGCAGGGAGGGCAGGAACCAATCAGCCCCAGCATTTT.

This clonotype has only a few counts. A much larger clonotype is one base distant, so this may be a read error. This rearrangement joins TRBV12-5 to TRBJ2-5; 8 nucleotides line up with TRBD1. Germline-derived CDR1 and CDR2 are LGHNT and FRNRAP. The CDR3 totals 14 residues. The CDR3 sequence is CASGPSDREEAQYF. CDR3 nucleotide sequence: TGTGCTAGTGGTCCATCGGACAGGGAAGAGGCCCAGTACTTC.

This clonotype qualifies as medium-sized. The V gene is TRBV28, the J gene TRBJ2-7; D gene uncertain. CDR1 and CDR2 (germline): MDHEN, SYDVKM. This CDR3 region has 13 residues. V lost 2 bases to trimming and J lost 0 bases, with 5 bases between them. The CDR3 DNA sequence: TGTGCCAGCAGTTTAGAGAGCTCCTACGAGCAGTACTTC. As protein: CASSLESSYEQYF.

A remark on this clonotype: This sequence may be a read error, since a much larger clone differs from it by one base. The chain employs TRBV6-2 or TRBV6-3 and TRBJ2-1, with D perhaps TRBD2 (6 bases). This CDR3 has 14 residues. Germline loops: CDR1 MNHEY, CDR2 SVGEGT. Trimming shortened V by 2 bases and J by 11 bases, and 16 bases separated the two germline ends. As DNA, the CDR3 is TGTGCCAGCAGTTACGTGGGGGGTCCCGATAAGCAGTTCTTC. Its protein is CASSYVGGPDKQFF.

This clonotype came up many times. The chain couples TRBV12-3 or TRBV12-4 to TRBJ2-1; TRBD1 matches 7 bases. The CDR3 extends over 15 amino acids. The V gene end was trimmed by 5 bases and the J gene end by 10 bases; junction bases not matched to a gene: 14. The CDR3 is CASSLIRQGSEEQFF. In DNA, the CDR3 is TGTGCCAGCAGTCTCATACGACAGGGAAGTGAAGAGCAGTTCTTC.

In this sample, this clonotype turned up a few times. CDR3 sequence: CASNPTVRTSGGASTDTQYF. The CDR3 nucleotides are TGTGCCAGCAACCCAACGGTGAGGACTAGCGGGGGGGCCAGCACAGATACGCAGTATTTT. This chain links TRBV28 with TRBJ2-3; TRBD2 agrees at 15 bases. Per germline, CDR1 MDHEN and CDR2 SYDVKM. J gave up 0 bases and V 7 bases, and 14 bases lay outside the gene matches. This CDR3 region has 20 residues.

This clonotype has at least ten counts. The chain uses TRBV7-3 and TRBJ1-5; the D is unclear. Germline V lookup: CDR1 SGHTA, CDR2 FQGTGA. V lost 1 base, J lost 8 bases, and 18 bases lay in between. This CDR3 contains 16 residues. The CDR3 sequence is CASSLMRAGKKEPQHF. Written as DNA, the CDR3 is TGTGCCAGCAGCTTAATGCGGGCGGGGAAAAAAGAGCCCCAGCATTTT.

This clonotype came up many times. The V call is TRBV20-1, the J call TRBJ1-1, with D uncertain. Per the germline V gene, CDR1 is DFQATT and CDR2 is SNEGSKA (reference sequence). V dropped 4 bases and J dropped 0 bases, with 9 bases sitting between them. The CDR3 is 13 residues long. DNA of the CDR3: TGCAGTGCTATCCCGGGCCTGAACACTGAAGCTTTCTTT. Residues: CSAIPGLNTEAFF.

The V gene is TRBV6-1, the J gene TRBJ2-3; 14 nucleotides align to TRBD2. The trim removed 3 bases at V and 2 bases at J, leaving 7 bases unmatched. Germline-derived CDR1 and CDR2 are MNHNS and SASEGT. The length of the CDR3 is 18 residues. The CDR3 is CASSEGLAGVGYTDTQYF. The DNA of the CDR3 is TGTGCCAGCAGTGAGGGACTAGCGGGAGTGGGGTACACAGATACGCAGTATTTT.

This clonotype was picked up many times. The genes are TRBV12-3 or TRBV12-4 and TRBJ1-5; the D gene is possibly TRBD1 (6 bases). The CDR3 contains 14 residues. Trimming took 6 bases from V and 4 from J, leaving 13 bases between them. CDR3 in DNA: TGTGCCAGCAGCACGGACAGCCGTAATCAGCCCCAGCATTTT. Translated: CASSTDSRNQPQHF.

In this sample, this clonotype turned up many times. The chain is built from TRBV18 and TRBJ2-1; D unclear. This CDR3 region has 15 residues. CDR1 and CDR2 (germline): KGHSH, LQKENI. V lost 6 bases, J lost 3 bases, and 15 bases lay in between. CDR3 protein: CASSGTEQLYNEQFF. CDR3 nucleotides: TGTGCCAGCTCCGGAACGGAGCAACTCTACAATGAGCAGTTCTTC. The entire variable domain, with the rest obtained from reference TRBV18 and TRBJ2-1, is as follows: NAGVMQNPRHLVRRRGQEARLRCSPMKGHSHVYWYRQLPEEGLKFMVYLQKENIIDESGMPKERFSAEFPKEGPSILRIQQVVRGDSAAYFCASSGTEQLYNEQFFGPGTRLTVL.